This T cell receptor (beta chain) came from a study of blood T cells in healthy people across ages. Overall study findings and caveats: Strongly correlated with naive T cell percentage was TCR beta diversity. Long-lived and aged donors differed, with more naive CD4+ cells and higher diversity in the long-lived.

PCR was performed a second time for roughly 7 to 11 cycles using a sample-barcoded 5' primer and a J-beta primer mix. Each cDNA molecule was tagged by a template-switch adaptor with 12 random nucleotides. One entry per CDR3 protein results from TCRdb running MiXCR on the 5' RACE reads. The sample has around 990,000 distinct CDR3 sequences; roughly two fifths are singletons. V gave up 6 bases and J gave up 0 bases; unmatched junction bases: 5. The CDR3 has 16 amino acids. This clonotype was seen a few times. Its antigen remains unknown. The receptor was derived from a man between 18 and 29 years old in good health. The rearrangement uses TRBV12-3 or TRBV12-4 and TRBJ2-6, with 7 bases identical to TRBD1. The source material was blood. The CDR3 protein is CASRETGTSGANVLTF. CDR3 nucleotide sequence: TGTGCCAGCAGGGAGACAGGGACCTCTGGGGCCAACGTCCTGACTTTC.